This TCR beta chain was sequenced in a study of blood T cell repertoires in COVID-19. Study background: The origin of the acute and convalescent COVID-19 samples was the United States, Italy and Spain.

Sequencing was performed with immunoSEQ multiplex PCR; in TCRdb, only in-frame clones are kept and a portion is missing. The sample consists of around 70,000 clones, about 85% of them appearing once. Per germline, CDR1 SGHVS and CDR2 FQNEAQ. The length of the CDR3 is 14 residues. Trimming shortened V by 2 bases and J by 2 bases, and 9 bases separated the two germline ends. The sequencing sample was made of peripheral blood. The V gene is TRBV7-8, the J gene TRBJ1-2; no clear D. This TCR came from a middle-aged man with COVID-19, enrolled during active disease. CDR3 loop: CASSLSGRNYGYTF. The DNA of the CDR3 is TGTGCCAGCAGCTTATCAGGCAGAAACTATGGCTACACCTTC.